This T cell receptor beta chain was sequenced in a study of Graves' ophthalmopathy and Graves' hyperthyroidism. Study results and caveats: Cross-validated, the 13-signature model showed 87.88%/81.08% sensitivity/specificity, and 80%/75% in the test set.

Pregnancy or lactation, uncontrolled infections and other autoimmune diseases were grounds for excluding patients. A roughly 10 ml volume of fresh peripheral blood provided the PBMCs. Per the germline V gene, CDR1 is DFQATT and CDR2 is SNEGSKA (reference sequence). The J segment lost 2 bases and the V segment lost 0 bases, leaving 6 bases of the junction unmatched. This CDR3 has 15 amino acids. This clonotype was found many times. Its cognate antigen is unknown. Transcripts of RNA were the source for amplifying TCR beta CDR3 regions. HTBI-primed first-round RT-PCR preceded second-round multiplex PCR. TCRdb recomputed calls from the multiplex PCR reads with MiXCR, one row per CDR3 protein. Of approximately 160,000 distinct CDR3 sequences listed, less than 45% are singletons.

The material sequenced was peripheral blood. The clonotype comes from a woman in her thirties or forties with Graves' ophthalmopathy. The chain uses TRBV20-1 and TRBJ1-2; 7 bases fit TRBD1. Here the CDR3 reads CSAREAGGANYGYTF. The CDR3 region has the DNA TGCAGTGCTAGAGAGGCAGGGGGGGCGAACTATGGCTACACCTTC.